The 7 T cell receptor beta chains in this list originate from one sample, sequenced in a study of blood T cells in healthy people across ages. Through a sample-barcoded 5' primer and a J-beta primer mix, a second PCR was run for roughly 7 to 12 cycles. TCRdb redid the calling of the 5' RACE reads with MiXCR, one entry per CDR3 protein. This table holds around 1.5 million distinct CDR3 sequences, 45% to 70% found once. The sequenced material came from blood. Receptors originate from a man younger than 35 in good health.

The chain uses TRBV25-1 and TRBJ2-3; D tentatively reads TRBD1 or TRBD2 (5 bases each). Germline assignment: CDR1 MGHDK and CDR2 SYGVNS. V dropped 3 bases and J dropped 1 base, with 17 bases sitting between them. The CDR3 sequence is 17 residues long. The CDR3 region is CASSDLTRDRGTDTQYF. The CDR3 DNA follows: TGTGCCAGCAGTGACCTTACCCGGGACCGTGGCACAGATACGCAGTATTTT. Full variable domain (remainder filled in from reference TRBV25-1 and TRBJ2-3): EADIYQTPRYLVIGTGKKITLECSQTMGHDKMYWYQQDPGMELHLIHYSYGVNSTEKGDLSSESTVSRIRTEHFPLTLESARPSHTSQYLCASSDLTRDRGTDTQYFGPGTRLTVL.

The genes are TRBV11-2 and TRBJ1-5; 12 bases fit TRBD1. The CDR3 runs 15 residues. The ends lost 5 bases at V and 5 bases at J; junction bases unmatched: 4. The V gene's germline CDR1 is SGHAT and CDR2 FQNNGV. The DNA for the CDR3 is TGTGCCAGCAGCACTGGGACAGGGGGCTATCAGCCCCAGCATTTT. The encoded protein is CASSTGTGGYQPQHF.

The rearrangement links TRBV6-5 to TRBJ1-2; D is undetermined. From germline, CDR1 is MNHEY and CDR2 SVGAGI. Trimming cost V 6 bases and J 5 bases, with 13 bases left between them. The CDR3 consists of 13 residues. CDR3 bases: TGTGCCAGCAGACGGACGGACCTTTATGGCTACACCTTC. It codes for CASRRTDLYGYTF.

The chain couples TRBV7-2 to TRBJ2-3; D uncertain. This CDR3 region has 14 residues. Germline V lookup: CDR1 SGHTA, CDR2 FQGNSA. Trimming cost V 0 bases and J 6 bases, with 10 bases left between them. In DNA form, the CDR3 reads TGTGCCAGCAGCTTAGCCGGTGGTCGGGATACGCAGTATTTT. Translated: CASSLAGGRDTQYF.

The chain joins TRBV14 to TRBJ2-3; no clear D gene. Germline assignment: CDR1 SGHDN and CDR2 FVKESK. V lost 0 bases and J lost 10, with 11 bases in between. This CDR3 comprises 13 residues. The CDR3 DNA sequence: TGTGCCAGCAGCCAAGACTTACAAGTACCGCAGTATTTT. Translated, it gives CASSQDLQVPQYF.

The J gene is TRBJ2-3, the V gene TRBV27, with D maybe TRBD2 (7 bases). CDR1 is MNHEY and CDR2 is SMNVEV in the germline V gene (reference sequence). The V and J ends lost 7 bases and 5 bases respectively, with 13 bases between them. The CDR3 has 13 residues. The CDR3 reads CASKGGGEDTQYF. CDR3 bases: TGTGCCAGCAAGGGGGGGGGAGAAGATACGCAGTATTTT.

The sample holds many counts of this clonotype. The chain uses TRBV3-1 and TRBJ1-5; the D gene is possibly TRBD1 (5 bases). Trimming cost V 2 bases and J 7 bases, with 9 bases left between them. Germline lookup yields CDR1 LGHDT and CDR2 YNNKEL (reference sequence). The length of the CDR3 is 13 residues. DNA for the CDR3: TGTGCCAGCAGCCAACAGGGTAACCAGCCCCAGCATTTT. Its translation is CASSQQGNQPQHF.